The 27 T cell receptor beta chains presented below share a single source sample, sequenced in a study of molecular identifiers for immune sequencing clone quantification. Each CDR3 protein is one row after TCRdb ran MiXCR on the PCR reads. The sample yields more than 550,000 distinct CDR3 sequences, around 25% seen once. Sequencing was done on a sample of naive CD8+ T cells from blood, with Jurkat cell RNA spiked in. Subset: FACS-sorted CD8+CD4-CCR7+CD45RA+ naive T cells. These receptor sequences come from a human donor in good health. Some libraries in this study had Jurkat cell RNA spiked in.

This clonotype was seen only once. An end of the junction does not agree with germline; a read error may underlie this. V and J are TRBV10-3 and TRBJ1-1; TRBD1 aligns across 7 bases. There are 13 residues in the CDR3. Germline lookup yields CDR1 ENHRY and CDR2 SYGVKD. In DNA, the CDR3 is TGTGCCATCAGTGCGACAGGGAACGCTGAAGCTTTCTTT. It codes for CAISATGNAEAFF.

This clonotype has a count of ten or more. This chain uses TRBV6-2 or TRBV6-3 with TRBJ1-1; a possible D gene is TRBD1 (5 bases). The V and J ends lost 2 bases and 3 bases respectively, with 10 bases between them. The CDR3 has 14 residues. Per the germline V gene, CDR1 is MNHEY and CDR2 is SVGEGT. CDR3 amino acids: CASSYVQGYTEAFF. The CDR3 bases are TGTGCCAGCAGTTACGTGCAGGGTTACACTGAAGCTTTCTTT.

This clonotype was detected many times. The chain employs TRBV29-1 and TRBJ2-7; 10 nucleotides match TRBD2. Germline trimming cut 7 bases from V and 4 bases from J; bases unmatched to any gene: 7. Looked up from germline, CDR1 is SQVTM and CDR2 is ANQGSEA. This CDR3 spans 13 amino acids. The CDR3 DNA follows: TGCAGCGCAAAGCCTAGCGGGAGATACGAGCAGTACTTC. Its protein product is CSAKPSGRYEQYF.

This clonotype was detected ten times or more. The rearrangement links TRBV7-9 to TRBJ1-4, with D uncertain. V was pared by 5 bases and J by 12 bases, with 10 bases between. This CDR3 comprises 11 residues. Germline CDR1 reads SEHNR; CDR2 reads FQNEAQ (reference sequence). CDR3 DNA: TGTGCCAGCAGCCTGGGTGTTGAACTGTTTTTT. It yields the protein CASSLGVELFF. The full variable domain, its missing parts supplied by reference TRBV7-9 and TRBJ1-4, is DTGVSQNPRHKITKRGQNVTFRCDPISEHNRLYWYRQTLGQGPEFLTYFQNEAQLEKSRLLSDRFSAERPKGSFSTLEIQRTEQGDSAMYLCASSLGVELFFGSGTQLSVL.

This clonotype has just a few counts. The chain recombines TRBV5-8 with TRBJ1-5; 8 bases align to TRBD1. J gave up 2 bases and V 0 bases, and 4 bases lay outside the gene matches. The CDR3 totals 16 residues. Germline loops: CDR1 SGHTS, CDR2 YDEGEE. The chain's CDR3 is CASSLEQGGGNQPQHF. In DNA, the CDR3 is TGTGCCAGCAGCTTGGAACAGGGGGGGGGCAATCAGCCCCAGCATTTT.

This rearrangement joins TRBV9 to TRBJ1-5; D gene unclear. The germline gives CDR1 SGDLS, CDR2 YYNGEE. The CDR3 runs to 14 residues. V lost 2 bases to trimming and J lost 2 bases, with 8 bases between them. CDR3 bases: TGTGCCAGCAGCGTTGGGTACGGCAATCAGCCCCAGCATTTT. This translates into CASSVGYGNQPQHF.

Points on this clonotype: At one end the junction does not follow the germline gene, possibly because of a read error. The gene calls are TRBV19 and TRBJ2-7; 7 bases agree with TRBD1. The CDR3 runs 15 residues. Germline V gene data show CDR1 as LNHDA and CDR2 as SQIVND (reference sequence). Here the CDR3 DNA reads TGTGCCAGTAGTCCAGCCGGGACAGCTTCCTACGAGCGGTACTTC. This gives the protein CASSPAGTASYERYF.

Notes on this clonotype: This could be a read error, since a much larger clone is one nucleotide away. The CDR3 region has the DNA TGCGCCCGCAGCCAAGATAAGTACGGGGCAACAGATACGCAGTATTTT. This encodes CARSQDKYGATDTQYF. The rearrangement joins TRBV4-3 to TRBJ2-3; the D gene could be TRBD1 or TRBD2 (5 bases each). The CDR3 totals 16 residues. Germline V gives CDR1 LGHNA, CDR2 YSLEER.

This clonotype was seen only a few times. This chain links TRBV12-5 with TRBJ2-2; possible D gene TRBD2, 5 bases. The germline V gene encodes CDR1 LGHNT and CDR2 FRNRAP. The CDR3 is 12 amino acids. Trimming shortened V by 4 bases and J by 7 bases, and 7 bases separated the two germline ends. The CDR3 is CASGWAGGELFF. CDR3 DNA sequence: TGTGCTAGTGGTTGGGCGGGCGGGGAGCTGTTTTTT.

About this clonotype: This may arise from a read error, as a much more abundant clone is one base away. The rearrangement uses TRBV5-3 and TRBJ1-1; D call uncertain. TRBV5-3 is annotated as an ORF whose role is uncertain. CDR3 size: 13 residues. V lost 8 bases and J 3 bases, leaving 14 bases between the germline ends. DNA for the CDR3: TGTGCCAGCAGCCTTCCGTACGACACTGAAGCTTTCTTT. It yields the protein CASSLPYDTEAFF.

This clonotype was recorded many times. As DNA, the CDR3 is TGTGCCAGCAGCCGGGGGGCTAACACAGATACGCAGTATTTT. Amino acid sequence: CASSRGANTDTQYF. The V and J genes are TRBV14 and TRBJ2-3; D may be TRBD1 or TRBD2 (6 bases each). The germline gives CDR1 SGHDN, CDR2 FVKESK. The V and J ends lost 4 bases and 2 bases respectively, with 10 bases between them. The CDR3 contains 14 residues.

This rearrangement joins TRBV4-3 to TRBJ2-3, with 8 positions matching TRBD1. With V trimmed by 0 bases and J by 4 bases, 12 bases remained unmatched. Germline V lookup: CDR1 LGHNA, CDR2 YSLEER. The CDR3 extends over 18 amino acids. The CDR3, as DNA: TGCGCCAGCAGCCAAGATTTCGGTCGGGACAGGACAGCAGATACGCAGTATTTT. It yields the protein CASSQDFGRDRTADTQYF.

Many counts were recorded for this clonotype. The rearrangement joins TRBV7-8 to TRBJ2-1; 7 bases line up with TRBD2. Germline CDR1 and CDR2: SGHVS and FQNEAQ. Trimming cost V 0 bases and J 9 bases; bases outside gene matches: 2. This CDR3 has 13 residues. This CDR3 reads CASSLARGTEQFF. CDR3 DNA: TGTGCCAGCAGCTTAGCGCGGGGGACTGAGCAGTTCTTC.

Comment on this clonotype: Since no conserved phenylalanine or tryptophan closes the CDR3, a read error is the likely cause. The CDR3 region is CASSFQGIYEQYL. CDR3 DNA sequence: TGTGCCAGCAGTTTTCAGGGTATCTACGAGCAGTACCTC. The rearrangement joins TRBV6-2 or TRBV6-3 to TRBJ2-7; the D gene is possibly TRBD1 (5 bases). V lost 4 bases and J 3 bases, leaving 10 bases between the germline ends. Germline V gene sequence: CDR1 MNHEY, CDR2 SVGEGT. This CDR3 has 13 residues.

There are many counts of this clonotype. CDR3 loop: CASSPTPGGQETQYF. The CDR3 DNA is TGCGCCAGCAGCCCTACCCCCGGGGGCCAAGAGACCCAGTACTTC. The V and J genes are TRBV5-1 and TRBJ2-5, with D possibly matching TRBD2 (6 bases). This CDR3 spans 15 amino acids. The V end lost 4 bases, the J end lost 1 base, and 14 bases lay between the germline ends. The germline gives CDR1 SGHRS, CDR2 YFSETQ. Full variable domain (missing parts from reference TRBV5-1 and TRBJ2-5): KAGVTQTPRYLIKTRGQQVTLSCSPISGHRSVSWYQQTPGQGLQFLFEYFSETQRNKGNFPGRFSGRQFSNSRSEMNVSTLELGDSALYLCASSPTPGGQETQYFGPGTRLLVL.

This clonotype was found a few times. V gene TRBV12-3 or TRBV12-4 combines with J gene TRBJ2-2; 7 bases fit TRBD1. J gave up 5 bases and V 5 bases, and 5 bases lay outside the gene matches. The CDR3 is 14 residues long. The CDR3 sequence is CASSAGTATGELFF. The CDR3 DNA is TGTGCCAGCAGTGCCGGGACAGCTACCGGGGAGCTGTTTTTT.

As for this clonotype: The junction does not match germline at one end; this may be a read error. The rearrangement joins TRBV7-9 to TRBJ2-3; no firm D call. This CDR3 has 17 amino acids. Germline CDR1 reads SEHNR; CDR2 reads FQNEAQ (reference sequence). Written as DNA, the CDR3 is TGTACCAGCAGCCCCCCCGTACGGGCGCGAACCACAGATACGCAGTATTTT. It translates to CTSSPPVRARTTDTQYF.

The chain couples TRBV9 to TRBJ2-6; TRBD1 might be the D (5 bases). The CDR3 totals 15 residues. With 1 base removed from V and 7 bases from J, the gap between germline ends came to 12 bases. The V gene's germline CDR1 is SGDLS and CDR2 YYNGEE. The CDR3 reads CASSVLGPDANVLTF. Written as DNA, the CDR3 is TGTGCCAGCAGCGTATTGGGGCCTGACGCCAACGTCCTGACTTTC.

The DNA for the CDR3 is TGCGCCAGCAGCTCTCGGACTAGCGGGAGGCCTACCTCCTACAATGAGCAGTTCTTC. This sequence encodes CASSSRTSGRPTSYNEQFF. The chain combines TRBV5-1 with TRBJ2-1; 14 nucleotides match TRBD2. The CDR3 has 19 amino acids. Germline CDR1 reads SGHRS; CDR2 reads YFSETQ. Trimming cost V 3 bases and J 0 bases; bases outside gene matches: 8.

There are a few counts of this clonotype. CDR3 bases: TGTGCCAGCAGCTCGGATGGGGGGGGACAGGGTAGCAACGAGCAGTACTTC. Translating it yields CASSSDGGGQGSNEQYF. The V and J genes are TRBV5-4 and TRBJ2-7; TRBD1 matches at 9 bases. CDR1 SGHNT and CDR2 YYREEE come from the germline V gene (reference sequence). The trim removed 3 bases at V and 5 bases at J, leaving 15 bases unmatched. CDR3 length equals 17 residues.

As concerns this clonotype: At one end, the junction sequence differs from germline, possibly due to a read error. The chain employs TRBV11-2 and TRBJ1-6; 8 bases are a match to TRBD1. The CDR3 sequence is 18 residues long. From germline, CDR1 is SGHAT and CDR2 FQNNGV. For the CDR3, the DNA is TGTGCCAGCAGCCAGCTACCCGGACAGGGATATCCTCGATCACCCCACCACTTT. Translation: CASSQLPGQGYPRSPHHF.

This clonotype was recorded at least ten times. The CDR3 bases are TGTGCCAGCAGAATAGGGCCAGGGACTGAAGCTTTCTTT. Protein sequence: CASRIGPGTEAFF. The J gene is TRBJ1-1, the V gene TRBV6-1; possibly TRBD1 for D (5 bases). The CDR3 length is 13 residues. Trimming took 6 bases from V and 5 from J, leaving 13 bases between them. Germline CDR1 reads MNHNS; CDR2 reads SASEGT.

This chain links TRBV2 with TRBJ2-1, with TRBD2 matching over 8 bases. The ends lost 2 bases at V and 8 bases at J; junction bases unmatched: 11. This CDR3 contains 16 residues. The V gene's germline CDR1 is SNHLY and CDR2 FYNNEI. CDR3 protein: CASSEFARSGGDEQFF. The CDR3, as DNA: TGTGCCAGCAGTGAATTTGCGCGCAGCGGGGGCGATGAGCAGTTCTTC.

This clonotype occurred a few times. This chain uses TRBV27 with TRBJ2-3; a weak D match, TRBD1 (6 bases). The V and J ends lost 2 bases and 2 bases respectively, with 11 bases between them. CDR3 length equals 15 residues. Germline V gene data show CDR1 as MNHEY and CDR2 as SMNVEV (reference sequence). The DNA of the CDR3 is TGTGCCAGCAGTTTAATGGGGGCCTTCACAGATACGCAGTATTTT. Translation gives CASSLMGAFTDTQYF.

This clonotype has only a few counts. This chain links TRBV4-1 with TRBJ2-1, with TRBD2 matching 10 bases. Germline CDR1 reads MGHRA; CDR2 reads YSYEKL. The trim removed 3 bases at V and 7 bases at J, leaving 12 bases unmatched. The CDR3 runs 17 residues. The CDR3 spells CASSQIGSKRGGNEQFF. CDR3 DNA: TGCGCCAGCAGCCAGATTGGGTCGAAGCGGGGGGGGAATGAGCAGTTCTTC.

In the case of this clonotype: Possible read error: a much larger clone is one base away. This chain links TRBV12-3 or TRBV12-4 with TRBJ2-5; the match to TRBD2 covers 9 bases. Trimming took 8 bases from V and 6 from J; bases not matched to a gene: 10. The CDR3 is made up of 14 amino acids. CDR3 amino acids: CASGSAGGFKTQYF. The CDR3 nucleotides are TGTGCCAGCGGGTCAGCGGGAGGCTTTAAGACCCAGTACTTC.

This sequence joins TRBV14 and TRBJ2-5, with a tentative D call TRBD1 (5 bases). V was pared by 0 bases and J by 7 bases, with 30 bases between. The germline gives CDR1 SGHDN, CDR2 FVKESK. The CDR3 has 20 residues. This CDR3 is CASSQDHLGSLGDPDRTQYF. CDR3 coding DNA: TGTGCCAGCAGCCAAGATCATTTAGGGTCCTTAGGGGATCCCGATAGGACCCAGTACTTC.